The 13 T cell receptor beta chains below all came from one sample that was sequenced in a study of shared clonotypes between healthy human individuals. Clones were read by immunoSEQ multiplex PCR, and TCRdb kept only the in-frame ones, dropping some. The repertoire holds about 770,000 clones, with around 77% as singletons. Input material: memory CD4+ T cells sorted from blood. Documented subset: CD45RA-negative fraction. These receptors were taken from a woman in her twenties or thirties in good health.

This clone was seen repeatedly, ten times or more. The likely explanation is a read error, given a far larger clone one base away. The V and J genes are TRBV4-2 and TRBJ2-1; D is ambiguous. This CDR3 spans 11 amino acids. V lost 3 bases to trimming and J lost 8 bases, with 5 bases between them. The germline gives CDR1 LGHNA, CDR2 YNFKEQ. In DNA form, the CDR3 reads TGTGCCAGCAGCCATTTGGATGAGCAGTTCTTC. Translating gives CASSHLDEQFF.

J is TRBJ2-7 and V is TRBV7-9; maybe TRBD2 (5 bases). The length of the CDR3 is 17 residues. Germline V gene data show CDR1 as SEHNR and CDR2 as FQNEAQ (reference sequence). Between the trimmed V and J ends, which lost 5 bases and 4 bases, there was a span of 24 bases. CDR3 sequence: CASSLRGSFSKLYEQYF. For the CDR3, the DNA is TGTGCCAGCAGCCTCCGGGGAAGTTTTTCCAAACTTTACGAGCAGTACTTC.

The V and J genes are TRBV27 and TRBJ2-7; 8 bases align to TRBD1. J gave up 3 bases and V 6 bases, and 1 base lay outside the gene matches. The germline V gene encodes CDR1 MNHEY and CDR2 SMNVEV (reference sequence). CDR3 length: 12 amino acids. The chain's CDR3 is CASRQGGYEQYF. The CDR3, as DNA: TGTGCCAGCAGACAGGGGGGCTACGAGCAGTACTTC.

This chain joins TRBV6-1 and TRBJ1-4, with D maybe TRBD1 (5 bases). CDR1 is MNHNS, CDR2 SASEGT, per germline. The CDR3 is 15 amino acids. The germline V and J ends were trimmed by 2 bases and 5 bases, with 12 bases remaining between them. CDR3 DNA: TGTGCCAGCAGTGAATCTGGGGCAGGGAATGAAAAACTGTTTTTT. Its translation is CASSESGAGNEKLFF.

The sample holds one count of this clone. The chain combines TRBV7-8 with TRBJ2-3, with TRBD2 matching over 7 bases. CDR1 and CDR2 (germline): SGHVS, FQNEAQ. V trimming: 5 bases; J trimming: 4 bases; junction bases outside the gene matches: 15. This CDR3 is 17 amino acids long. CDR3 in amino acids: CASSARRGEGTSDTQYF. The CDR3 nucleotides are TGTGCCAGCAGCGCCCGACGGGGGGAGGGTACCTCAGATACGCAGTATTTT. The full variable domain, its missing parts supplied by reference TRBV7-8 and TRBJ2-3, is GAGVSQSPRYKVAKRGQDVALRCDPISGHVSLFWYQQALGQGPEFLTYFQNEAQLDKSGLPSDRFFAERPEGSVSTLKIQRTQQEDSAVYLCASSARRGEGTSDTQYFGPGTRLTVL.

The gene calls are TRBV5-1 and TRBJ1-2, with D possibly being TRBD1 (5 bases). V dropped 4 bases and J dropped 6 bases, with 16 bases sitting between them. The CDR3 has 14 residues. Germline lookup yields CDR1 SGHRS and CDR2 YFSETQ. The CDR3: CASSVIGGLDGYTF. In DNA form, the CDR3 reads TGCGCCAGCAGCGTAATCGGGGGGTTGGATGGCTACACCTTC.

This sequence joins TRBV7-6 and TRBJ2-5, with D perhaps matching TRBD2 (5 bases). Germline values: CDR1 SGHVS, CDR2 FNYEAQ. Trimming pared 0 bases from V and 5 bases from J, leaving 13 bases between. The CDR3 length is 15 residues. CDR3 sequence reads: CASSLARFPGETQYF. The CDR3, as DNA: TGTGCCAGCAGCTTAGCACGGTTTCCGGGGGAGACCCAGTACTTC.

The rearrangement joins TRBV7-9 to TRBJ2-2; 10 nucleotides align to TRBD2. V dropped 5 bases and J dropped 8; count of bases not matched to a gene: 8. This CDR3 has 15 amino acids. Germline V CDR1 and CDR2: SEHNR, FQNEAQ (reference sequence). The CDR3 protein is CASSQTSGTIGELFF. In nucleotides, the CDR3 is TGTGCCAGCAGCCAAACTAGCGGGACGATTGGGGAGCTGTTTTTT.

This clone was picked up a small number of times. The chain couples TRBV18 to TRBJ1-4; D remains unclear. Germline values: CDR1 KGHSH, CDR2 LQKENI. Trimming cost V 3 bases and J 0 bases, with 14 bases left between them. The CDR3 length is 17 residues. CDR3 loop: CASSPDGNKATNEKLFF. The DNA for the CDR3 is TGTGCCAGCTCACCCGACGGGAACAAAGCAACTAATGAAAAACTGTTTTTT.

In its sample, this clone was seen once. The rearrangement links TRBV13 to TRBJ2-3; D gene ambiguous. Trimming removed 5 bases at V and 4 bases at J, with 10 bases between. This CDR3 has 13 amino acids. CDR1 and CDR2 from the germline V gene are PRHDT and FYEKMQ (reference sequence). CDR3 DNA: TGTGCCAGCAGCCCACCGCAATCAGATACGCAGTATTTT. Its translation is CASSPPQSDTQYF.

V gene TRBV5-1 combines with J gene TRBJ2-1, with D perhaps matching TRBD1 (6 bases). In germline, CDR1 is SGHRS, CDR2 YFSETQ. The germline V and J ends were trimmed by 1 base and 10 bases, with 21 bases remaining between them. The CDR3 sequence is 16 residues long. The CDR3 sequence: CASSLRTQGTVQEQFF. Here the CDR3 DNA reads TGCGCCAGCAGCTTGCGGACGCAGGGGACCGTCCAGGAGCAGTTCTTC.

The chain is built from TRBV5-1 and TRBJ1-2, with a weak D call TRBD1 (5 bases). CDR1 is SGHRS, CDR2 YFSETQ, per germline. V dropped 5 bases and J dropped 8 bases, with 22 bases sitting between them. This CDR3 region has 15 residues. CDR3 protein: CASRKTGQGPRGYTF. For the CDR3, the DNA is TGCGCCAGCAGAAAAACCGGGCAGGGCCCAAGGGGCTACACCTTC.

This clone is a singleton in its sample. Since a much larger clone is just one base distant, this may be a read error. This specimen includes other DNA sequences encoding the same CDR3. The chain is built from TRBV28 and TRBJ2-1; D may be TRBD2 (6 bases). V shed 2 bases and J shed 0 bases, with 8 bases lying between them. The CDR3 extends over 15 amino acids. Germline V gene sequence: CDR1 MDHEN, CDR2 SYDVKM. The CDR3 reads CASSLHGSSYNEQFF. The CDR3 coding sequence is TGTGCCAGCAGTTTACACGGGAGCTCCTACAATGAGCAGTTCTTC.